The T cell receptor (beta chain) under discussion was sequenced for a study of blood T cell repertoires in COVID-19. As for the study in general: The study drew acute and convalescent COVID-19 samples from the United States, Italy and Spain. From T cells, B-cell-depleted T cells, or PBMCs came the material, which was cDNA or gDNA.

The table came from immunoSEQ multiplex PCR; TCRdb's copy has only in-frame clones and leaves some out. In the table there are 200,000 to 300,000 clones, roughly 86% of which are singletons. Ages ranged from roughly 18 to 100 years, with residence in around 24 US areas. Donors in Cohort 3 who had recovered were those with two negative PCRs, healthcare professional clearance, or resolution of their symptoms. Germline values: CDR1 SGHTA, CDR2 FQGTGA. The CDR3 loop spans 18 amino acids. V was pared by 5 bases and J by 1 base, with 22 bases between. V is TRBV7-3 and J is TRBJ2-3; a weak D match, TRBD2 (6 bases). The sequence derives from a woman aged 18-30 years who had recovered from COVID-19. Sequenced sample: PBMCs or T cells enriched from blood (not recorded which). The DNA of the CDR3 is TGTGCCAGCAGCCCACAGGAGGGTAGCCCGGGTGGCACAGATACGCAGTATTTT. Protein product: CASSPQEGSPGGTDTQYF.